This T cell receptor (beta chain) was identified during a study of T-cell memory formation after mild COVID-19. This clonotype was observed many times. The antigen is undetermined. Germline V CDR1 and CDR2: SGHVS, FNYEAQ. V lost 5 bases, J lost 5 bases, and 12 bases stayed unmatched. This CDR3 has 17 residues. General study results and limits: Contracting CD4+ clones sat mainly in CM and EM; CD8+ in EMRA. Clones from the second wave (peaking day 37) had unconfirmed SARS-CoV-2 specificity.

5'RACE with constant-segment primers built TCRalpha and TCRbeta cDNA libraries with UMIs. MiXCR, applied by TCRdb to the 5' RACE reads, yields one record per CDR3 protein. This sample has roughly 180,000 distinct CDR3 sequences, with more than 9% found just once. This TCR came from a man aged 18 to 35 who had mild COVID-19 (a few samples of this study predate the infection). Cell type and time point are not known. The V and J genes are TRBV7-6 and TRBJ2-5; 12 nucleotides align to TRBD1. The sample was PBMCs or a T cell subset sorted from them (not recorded which). The CDR3 reads CASSQRYRDRGPETQYF. CDR3 in DNA: TGTGCCAGCAGCCAACGGTACCGGGACAGGGGGCCGGAGACCCAGTACTTC. The whole variable domain, filled in from reference TRBV7-6 and TRBJ2-5, reads GAGVSQSPRYKVTKRGQDVALRCDPISGHVSLYWYRQALGQGPEFLTYFNYEAQQDKSGLPNDRFSAERPEGSISTLTIQRTEQRDSAMYRCASSQRYRDRGPETQYFGPGTRLLVL.